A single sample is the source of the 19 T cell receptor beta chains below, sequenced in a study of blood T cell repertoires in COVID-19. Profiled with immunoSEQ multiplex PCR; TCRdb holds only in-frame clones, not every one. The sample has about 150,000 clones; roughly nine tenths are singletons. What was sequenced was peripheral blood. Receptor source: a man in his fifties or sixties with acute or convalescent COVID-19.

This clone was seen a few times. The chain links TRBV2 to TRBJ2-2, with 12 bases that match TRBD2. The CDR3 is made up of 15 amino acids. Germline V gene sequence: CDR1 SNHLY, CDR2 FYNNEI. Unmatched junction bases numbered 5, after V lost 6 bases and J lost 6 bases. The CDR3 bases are TGTGCCAGCAGAACTAGCGGGGGGCATCCCGGGGAGCTGTTTTTT. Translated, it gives CASRTSGGHPGELFF.

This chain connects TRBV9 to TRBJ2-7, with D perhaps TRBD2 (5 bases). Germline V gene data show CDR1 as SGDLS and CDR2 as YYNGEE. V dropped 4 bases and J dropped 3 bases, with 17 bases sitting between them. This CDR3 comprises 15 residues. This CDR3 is CASSPDGVGSYEQYF. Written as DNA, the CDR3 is TGTGCCAGCAGCCCGGACGGGGTGGGGAGCTACGAGCAGTACTTC.

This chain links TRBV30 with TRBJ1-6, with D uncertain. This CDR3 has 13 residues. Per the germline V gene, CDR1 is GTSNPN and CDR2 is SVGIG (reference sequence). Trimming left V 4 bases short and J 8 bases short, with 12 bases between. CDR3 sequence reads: CAWTQYGDSPLHF. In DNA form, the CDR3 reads TGTGCCTGGACTCAATATGGAGATTCACCCCTCCACTTT.

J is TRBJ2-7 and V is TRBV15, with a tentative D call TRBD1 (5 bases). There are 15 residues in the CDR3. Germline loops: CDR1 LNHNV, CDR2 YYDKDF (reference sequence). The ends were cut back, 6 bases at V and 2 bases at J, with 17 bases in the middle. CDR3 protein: CATRGENRPPYEQYF. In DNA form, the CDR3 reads TGTGCCACCAGAGGGGAAAACAGACCTCCCTACGAGCAGTACTTC.

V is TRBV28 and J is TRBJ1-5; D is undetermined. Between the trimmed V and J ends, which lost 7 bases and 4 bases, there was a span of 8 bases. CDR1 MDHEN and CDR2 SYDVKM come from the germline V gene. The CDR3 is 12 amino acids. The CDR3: CASKQVNQPQHF. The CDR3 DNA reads TGTGCCAGCAAGCAGGTGAATCAGCCCCAGCATTTT.

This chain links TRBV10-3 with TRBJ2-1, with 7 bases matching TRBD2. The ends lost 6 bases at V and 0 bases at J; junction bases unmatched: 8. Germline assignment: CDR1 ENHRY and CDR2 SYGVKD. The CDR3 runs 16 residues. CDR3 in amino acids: CAIRRPSGSSYNEQFF. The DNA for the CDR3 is TGTGCCATCAGGCGACCTAGCGGTTCCTCCTACAATGAGCAGTTCTTC.

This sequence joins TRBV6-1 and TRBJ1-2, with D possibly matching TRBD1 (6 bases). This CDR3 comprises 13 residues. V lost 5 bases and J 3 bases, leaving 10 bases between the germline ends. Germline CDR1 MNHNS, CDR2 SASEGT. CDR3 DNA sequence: TGTGCCAGCAGTCGCCGACAGGACTATGGCTACACCTTC. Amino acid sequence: CASSRRQDYGYTF.

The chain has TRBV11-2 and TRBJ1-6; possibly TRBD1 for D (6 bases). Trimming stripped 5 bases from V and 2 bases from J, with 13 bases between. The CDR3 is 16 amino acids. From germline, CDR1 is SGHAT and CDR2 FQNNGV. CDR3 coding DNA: TGTGCCAGCAGCCCCTTAGAGGGGGCCTATAATTCACCCCTCCACTTT. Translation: CASSPLEGAYNSPLHF.

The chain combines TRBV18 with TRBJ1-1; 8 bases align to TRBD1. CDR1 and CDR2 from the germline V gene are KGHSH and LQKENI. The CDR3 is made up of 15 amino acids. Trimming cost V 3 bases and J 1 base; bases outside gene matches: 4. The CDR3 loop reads CASSPQGARNTEAFF. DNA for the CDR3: TGTGCCAGCTCACCTCAGGGGGCCCGGAACACTGAAGCTTTCTTT.

The CDR3 protein is CASSLEGQGSTGELFF. The CDR3 nucleotides are TGCGCCAGCAGCTTGGAGGGACAGGGGTCAACCGGGGAGCTGTTTTTT. The chain is built from TRBV5-1 and TRBJ2-2; 10 bases fit TRBD1. V dropped 0 bases and J dropped 5; count of bases not matched to a gene: 4. Germline V gene lookup returns CDR1 SGHRS and CDR2 YFSETQ. The CDR3 is 16 residues long.

CDR3 loop: CASSSTGVTGELFF. CDR3 bases: TGTGCCAGCAGTTCTACAGGGGTCACCGGGGAGCTGTTTTTT. The chain uses TRBV27 and TRBJ2-2, with TRBD1 identical over 7 bases. From germline, CDR1 is MNHEY and CDR2 SMNVEV (reference sequence). J gave up 4 bases and V 4 bases, and 3 bases lay outside the gene matches. This CDR3 is 14 amino acids long.

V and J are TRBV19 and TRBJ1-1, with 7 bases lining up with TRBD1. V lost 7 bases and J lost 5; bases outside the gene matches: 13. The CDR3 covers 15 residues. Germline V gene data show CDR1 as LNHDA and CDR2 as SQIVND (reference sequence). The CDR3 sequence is CASNNIPPGGTEAFF. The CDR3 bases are TGTGCCAGTAATAATATCCCGCCAGGGGGGACTGAAGCTTTCTTT.

CDR3 sequence (DNA): TGTGCCAGCAGTCCCCCTCCGGGGAGGGGGAATCAGCCCCAGCATTTT. This codes for CASSPPPGRGNQPQHF. V usage is TRBV28 and J usage is TRBJ1-5; a possible D gene is TRBD1 (6 bases). The ends were cut back, 5 bases at V and 4 bases at J, with 18 bases in the middle. The CDR3 runs to 16 residues. CDR1 is MDHEN and CDR2 is SYDVKM in the germline V gene.

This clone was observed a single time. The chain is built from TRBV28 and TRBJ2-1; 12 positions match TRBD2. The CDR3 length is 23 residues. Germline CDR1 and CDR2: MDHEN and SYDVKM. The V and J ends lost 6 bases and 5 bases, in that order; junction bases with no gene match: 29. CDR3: CASSFYPGTGLPRTSGDNNEQFF. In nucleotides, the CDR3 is TGTGCCAGCAGCTTTTATCCGGGGACAGGCTTACCCAGGACTAGCGGGGATAACAATGAGCAGTTCTTC.

The CDR3 is CASSLPWAAGTGELFF. CDR3 bases: TGCGCCAGCAGCCTCCCGTGGGCAGCGGGCACCGGGGAGCTGTTTTTT. The V and J genes are TRBV5-1 and TRBJ2-2; D perhaps matches TRBD2 (6 bases). The CDR3 is 16 amino acids. Germline V CDR1 and CDR2: SGHRS, YFSETQ. V shed 4 bases and J shed 4 bases, with 17 bases lying between them.

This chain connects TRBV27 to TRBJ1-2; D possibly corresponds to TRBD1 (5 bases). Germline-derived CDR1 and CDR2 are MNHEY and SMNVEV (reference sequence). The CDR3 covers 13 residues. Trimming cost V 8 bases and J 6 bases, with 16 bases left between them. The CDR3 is CASYTGSSNGYTF. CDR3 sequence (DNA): TGTGCCAGCTACACAGGCTCCTCAAATGGCTACACCTTC.

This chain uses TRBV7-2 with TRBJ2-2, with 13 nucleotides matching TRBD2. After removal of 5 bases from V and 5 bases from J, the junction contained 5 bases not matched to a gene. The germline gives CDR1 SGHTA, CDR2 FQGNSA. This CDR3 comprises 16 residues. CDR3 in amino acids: CASSLGLAGVTGELFF. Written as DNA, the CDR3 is TGTGCCAGCAGCCTTGGACTAGCGGGGGTAACCGGGGAGCTGTTTTTT. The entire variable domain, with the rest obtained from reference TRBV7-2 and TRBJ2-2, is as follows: GAGVSQSPSNKVTEKGKDVELRCDPISGHTALYWYRQSLGQGLEFLIYFQGNSAPDKSGLPSDRFSAERTGGSVSTLTIQRTQQEDSAVYLCASSLGLAGVTGELFFGEGSRLTVL.

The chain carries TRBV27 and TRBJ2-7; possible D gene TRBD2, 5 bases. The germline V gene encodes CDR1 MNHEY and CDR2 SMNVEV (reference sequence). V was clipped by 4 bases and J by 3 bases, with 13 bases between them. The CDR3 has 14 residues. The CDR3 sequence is CASSSRDKVYEQYV. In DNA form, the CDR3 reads TGTGCCAGCAGTTCCCGGGATAAGGTCTACGAGCAGTACGTC.

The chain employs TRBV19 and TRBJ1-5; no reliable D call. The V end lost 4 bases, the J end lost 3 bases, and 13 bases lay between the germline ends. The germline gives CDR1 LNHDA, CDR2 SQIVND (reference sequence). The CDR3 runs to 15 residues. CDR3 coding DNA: TGTGCCAGTAGTACTTCTTCGAGTTTCAATCAGCCCCAGCATTTT. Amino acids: CASSTSSSFNQPQHF.